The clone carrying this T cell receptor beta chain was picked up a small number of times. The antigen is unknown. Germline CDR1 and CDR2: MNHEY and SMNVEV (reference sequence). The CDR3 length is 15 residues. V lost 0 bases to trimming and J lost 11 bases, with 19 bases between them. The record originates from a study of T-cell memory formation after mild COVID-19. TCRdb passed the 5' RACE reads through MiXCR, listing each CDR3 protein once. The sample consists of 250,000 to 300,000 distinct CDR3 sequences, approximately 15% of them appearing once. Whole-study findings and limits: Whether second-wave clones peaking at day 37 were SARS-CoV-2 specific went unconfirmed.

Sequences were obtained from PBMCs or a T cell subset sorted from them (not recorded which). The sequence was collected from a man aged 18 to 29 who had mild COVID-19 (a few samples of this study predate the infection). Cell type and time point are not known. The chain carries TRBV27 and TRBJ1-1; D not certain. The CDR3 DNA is TGTGCCAGCAGTTTATCTCGTTCCTACTTCACTCGGGCTTTCTTT. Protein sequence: CASSLSRSYFTRAFF.